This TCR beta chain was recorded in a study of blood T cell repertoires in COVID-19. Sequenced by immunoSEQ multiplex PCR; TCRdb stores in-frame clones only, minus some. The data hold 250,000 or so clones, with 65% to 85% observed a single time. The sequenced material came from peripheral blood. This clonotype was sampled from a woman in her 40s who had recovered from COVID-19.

CDR3 in DNA: TGTGCCAGCAGCTTACTGGCGGGGGTCCAAGAGACCCAGTACTTC. This gives the protein CASSLLAGVQETQYF. V is TRBV7-3 and J is TRBJ2-5, with 7 bases lining up with TRBD2. CDR3 length: 15 amino acids. Germline CDR1 and CDR2: SGHTA and FQGTGA. The junction had 4 bases not matched to a gene; V was cut back by 2 bases and J by 1 base.